This T cell receptor beta chain was sequenced for a study of molecular identifiers for immune sequencing clone quantification. Study-wide results and caveats: Jurkat TCR RNA spiked in from one cell reportedly remained identifiable amid about 1 million naive cells. Clonotypes topping 20 RNA copies carried over 99% of effector molecules but under 1% of naive ones.

This CDR3 has 15 residues. Germline V gene lookup returns CDR1 SGHRS and CDR2 YFSETQ. The V end lost 0 bases, the J end lost 7 bases, and 16 bases lay between the germline ends. The authors gated naive CD8 T cells as CD8+CD4-CCR7+CD45RA+ for sorting. Worth noting for this clonotype: What it binds is unknown.

One entry per CDR3 protein, called by TCRdb with MiXCR from the PCR reads. The table records about 640,000 distinct CDR3 sequences, 15% to 20% of them present only once. The genes are TRBV5-1 and TRBJ2-5; D remains unclear. The sequence came from a human donor in good health. Some libraries in this study had Jurkat cell RNA spiked in. The sample comprised naive CD8+ T cells from blood, with Jurkat cell RNA spiked in. The sample's subset: FACS-sorted CD8+CD4-CCR7+CD45RA+ naive T cells. The CDR3 is CASSLAPDRWGTQYF. The CDR3 DNA is TGCGCCAGCAGCTTGGCCCCCGACCGGTGGGGGACCCAGTACTTC.